This is a list of T cell receptor beta chains from one sample in a study of T-cell reconstitution after alpha-beta-depleted transplantation in children. TCRdb fed the PCR reads into MiXCR, producing one record per CDR3 protein. In the table there are about 580,000 distinct CDR3 sequences, about 23% of which are singletons. The specimen comprised PBMCs, mostly from graft donor cells, sampled 360 days after TCRalphabeta/CD19-depleted stem cell transplant. The origin of the receptors is a boy younger than two who had a stem cell transplant for acute myeloid leukemia, so the T cells may come from the graft donor. The CDR3 runs from the conserved cysteine through the conserved F or W. A D gene is named only where the DNA matches it firmly. Size values are once, few and many counts, or a class for expanded clones, and some rows have none.

d_call j_call v_call clone_size cdr3_aa cdr3_nt
TRBD1 TRBJ2-1 TRBV20-1 few CSASPAADRGFEQFF TGCAGTGCTAGTCCGGCAGCGGACAGGGGGTTTGAGCAGTTCTTC
NA TRBJ2-1 TRBV9 many CASSVAGRSGDNEQFF TGTGCCAGCAGCGTAGCTGGGAGATCGGGTGACAATGAGCAGTTCTTC
TRBD1 TRBJ2-1 TRBV7-9 NA CASSFSQGATHNEQFF TGTGCCAGCAGCTTTTCACAGGGGGCGACCCACAATGAGCAGTTCTTC
NA TRBJ2-3 TRBV24-1 few CATSDEATDTQYF TGTGCCACCAGTGATGAAGCCACAGATACGCAGTATTTT
NA TRBJ1-2 TRBV28 NA CASSLARGGGYGYTF TGTGCCAGCAGTTTGGCCAGGGGCGGGGGCTATGGCTACACCTTC
NA TRBJ2-4 TRBV30 NA CAWSVRGQGRLNIQYF TGTGCCTGGAGTGTACGAGGGCAGGGAAGATTGAACATTCAGTACTTC
TRBD1 TRBJ1-1 TRBV29-1 many CSAETGSRGTEAFF TGCAGCGCCGAGACAGGGAGCCGGGGAACTGAAGCTTTCTTT
NA TRBJ2-3 TRBV7-2 few CASSSRGYTQYF TGTGCCAGCAGCTCCCGCGGGTATACGCAGTATTTT
NA TRBJ2-2 TRBV29-1 many CSVGDGGADTGELFF TGCAGCGTTGGCGACGGCGGGGCCGACACCGGGGAGCTGTTTTTT
TRBD2 TRBJ2-1 TRBV7-2 NA CASSLPKVAGGSNEQFF TGTGCCAGCAGCTTACCTAAGGTAGCGGGGGGTAGTAATGAGCAGTTCTTC
NA TRBJ2-1 TRBV27 NA CASSLSGPVKEFF TGTGCCAGCAGTTTATCGGGGCCAGTTAAAGAGTTCTTC
NA TRBJ1-1 TRBV6-5 NA CASSYRNMNTEAFF TGTGCCAGCAGCTACAGGAATATGAACACTGAAGCTTTCTTT
NA TRBJ2-7 TRBV20-1 few CSASRPGVHSYEQYF TGCAGTGCTAGCCGACCGGGGGTACATTCCTACGAGCAGTACTTC
NA TRBJ1-3 TRBV28 NA CASLWTNGDFGNTIYF TGTGCCAGCCTTTGGACGAACGGGGATTTTGGAAACACCATATATTTT
NA TRBJ2-3 TRBV7-9 many CASSPPSDTQYF TGTGCCAGCAGTCCTCCGTCAGATACGCAGTATTTT
NA TRBJ1-1 TRBV3-1 many CASSLHVGLNTEAFF TGTGCCAGCAGCCTACACGTGGGCCTAAACACTGAAGCTTTCTTT
NA TRBJ2-5 TRBV28 NA CASSSHETQYF TGTGCCAGCAGTTCACATGAGACCCAGTACTTC
NA TRBJ1-5 TRBV2 many CASSEASRGRGQPQHF TGTGCCAGCAGTGAAGCGAGTCGTGGGAGGGGACAGCCCCAGCATTTT
TRBD2 TRBJ2-3 TRBV4-3 NA CASSQFRLAGGEGDTQYF TGCGCCAGCAGCCAATTTCGGCTAGCGGGTGGAGAAGGAGATACGCAGTATTTT